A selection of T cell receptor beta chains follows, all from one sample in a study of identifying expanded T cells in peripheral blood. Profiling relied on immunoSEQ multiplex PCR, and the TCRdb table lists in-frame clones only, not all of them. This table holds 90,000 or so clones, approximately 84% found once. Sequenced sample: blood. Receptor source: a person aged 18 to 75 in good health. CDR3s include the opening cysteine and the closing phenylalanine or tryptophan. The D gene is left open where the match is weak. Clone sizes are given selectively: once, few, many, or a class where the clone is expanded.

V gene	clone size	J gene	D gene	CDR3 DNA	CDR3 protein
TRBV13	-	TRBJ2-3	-	TGTGCCAGCAGGGCCCGCTGGGGGGCTGGCACAGATACGCAGTATTTT	CASRARWGAGTDTQYF
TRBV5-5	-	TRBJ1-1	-	TGTGCCAGCAGCCCCAGGACATCTGAAGCTTTCTTT	CASSPRTSEAFF
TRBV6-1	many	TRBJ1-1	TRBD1	TGTGCCAGCAGCGGCACGGGACAGCAAGCTTTCTTT	CASSGTGQQAFF
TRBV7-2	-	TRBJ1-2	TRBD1	TGTGCCAGCAGCTTTTCAGGGGGCGCAATAAGCTATGGCTACACCTTC	CASSFSGGAISYGYTF
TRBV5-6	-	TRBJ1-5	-	TGTGCCAGCAGCATACGACTTAGCAATCAGCCCCAGCATTTT	CASSIRLSNQPQHF
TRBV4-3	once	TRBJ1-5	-	TGCGCCAGCAGCCAAGATCCCTTCCAGCCCCAGCATTTT	CASSQDPFQPQHF
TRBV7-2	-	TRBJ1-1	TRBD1	TGTGCCAGCAGCCTTTACCGACAGGGTGGTGAAGCTTTCTTT	CASSLYRQGGEAFF
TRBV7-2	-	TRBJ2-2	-	TGTGCCAGCAGCGGGGACCCCCCCGGGGAGCTGTTTTTT	CASSGDPPGELFF
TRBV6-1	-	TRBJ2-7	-	TGTGCCAGCAGTGCCGACGGACCTACCTACGAGCAGTACTTC	CASSADGPTYEQYF
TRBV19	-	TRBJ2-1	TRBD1	TGTGCCAGTAGTACGGACAGGGGATTGGGCAATGAGCAGTTCTTC	CASSTDRGLGNEQFF
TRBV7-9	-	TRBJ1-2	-	TGTGCCAGCAGTGGAGAAGCTAACTATGGCTACACCTTC	CASSGEANYGYTF
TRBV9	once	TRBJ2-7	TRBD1	TGTGCCAGCAGCGTAGGCCAGAGGGGGCCCCTTAAGGACGAGCAGTACTTC	CASSVGQRGPLKDEQYF
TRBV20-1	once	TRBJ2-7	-	TGCAGTGCAAGTCATAGGTACGAGCAGTACTTC	CSASHRYEQYF
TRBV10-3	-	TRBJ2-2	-	TGTGCCATCAGTGAGAGGGTTTCGTCGAACACCGGGGAGCTGTTTTTT	CAISERVSSNTGELFF
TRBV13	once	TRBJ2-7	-	TGTGCCAGCAGCTCAGAAGGATACGAGCAGTACTTC	CASSSEGYEQYF
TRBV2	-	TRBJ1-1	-	TGTGTAATGGGAAACAGGGAATCAGCTTTCTTT	CVMGNRESAFF
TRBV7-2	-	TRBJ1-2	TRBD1	TGTGCCAGCAGCGGGCGGGGACAGTACTATGGCTACACCTTC	CASSGRGQYYGYTF
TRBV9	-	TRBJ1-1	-	TGTGCCAGCAGCGTGGCGGGAGAGATGAACACTGAAGCTTTCTTT	CASSVAGEMNTEAFF
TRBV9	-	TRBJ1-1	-	TGTGCCAGCAGCGTAATAGGAGAACTTGAAGCTTTCTTT	CASSVIGELEAFF
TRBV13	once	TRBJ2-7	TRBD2	TGTGCCAGCAGCTTAAACGGGGGGAGGAGCGAGCAGTACTTC	CASSLNGGRSEQYF
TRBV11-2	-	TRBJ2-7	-	TGTGCCAGCAGCTTTCAAGTGGGGACTCTGTACGAGCAGTACTTC	CASSFQVGTLYEQYF
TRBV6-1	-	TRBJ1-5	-	TGTGCCAGCAATAAAGACAGGTTGAGCAATCAGCCCCAGCATTTT	CASNKDRLSNQPQHF
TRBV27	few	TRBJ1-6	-	TGTGCCAGCAGTTTATTCGTGGGACCTAATTCACCCCTCCACTTT	CASSLFVGPNSPLHF